A single sample is the source of the 13 T cell receptor beta chains below, sequenced in a study of vaccination effects on CD4 cells after COVID-19. These receptors have no known antigen. Libraries were prepared by immunoSEQ multiplex PCR; TCRdb keeps only in-frame clonotypes and omits some of them. The sample has 45,000 to 55,000 clones; over 60% are singletons. With about ten days of culture completed, CD4+ T cells were isolated. The person acquired a PCR-confirmed SARS-CoV-2 infection between March and December 2020. Everyone in the study got two shots of either the BNT162b2 or mRNA-1273 vaccine. This specimen consisted of CD4+ T cells from PBMCs cultured without peptide, obtained after COVID-19 vaccination. The receptors come from a human donor who had a prior SARS-CoV-2 infection.

The J gene is TRBJ2-3, the V gene TRBV7-3; 11 nucleotides line up with TRBD2. V was pared by 4 bases and J by 1 base, with 19 bases of the junction left unmatched. CDR1 and CDR2 (germline): SGHTA, FQGTGA. CDR3 length: 21 amino acids. Here the CDR3 reads CASSSTPPLAGGLRGTDTQYF. DNA of the CDR3: TGTGCCAGCAGCTCCACACCCCCCCTAGCGGGGGGCCTTAGGGGCACAGATACGCAGTATTTT.

V gene TRBV3-1 (or the pseudogene TRBV3-2) combines with J gene TRBJ1-4; D may be TRBD1 (5 bases). Per the germline V gene, CDR1 is LGHDT and CDR2 is YNNKEL (reference sequence). Between the trimmed V and J ends, which lost 1 base and 7 bases, there was a span of 13 bases. The CDR3 spans 15 residues. The CDR3 spells CASSQGAGRVEKLFF. CDR3 in DNA: TGTGCCAGCAGCCAAGGGGCAGGGAGAGTTGAAAAACTGTTTTTT.

This clone was detected only a few times. The chain combines TRBV12-3 or TRBV12-4 with TRBJ1-4; D not certain. This CDR3 region has 13 residues. The V end lost 3 bases, the J end lost 5 bases, and 7 bases lay between the germline ends. CDR3 region: CASSFSGNEKLFF. The CDR3 region has the DNA TGTGCCAGCAGTTTTTCCGGGAATGAAAAACTGTTTTTT.

J is TRBJ2-7 and V is TRBV18; 7 bases are shared with TRBD1. V dropped 3 bases and J dropped 6; count of bases not matched to a gene: 2. Germline V gene data show CDR1 as KGHSH and CDR2 as LQKENI. This CDR3 comprises 12 residues. DNA for the CDR3: TGTGCCAGCTCACCCGGGACAGTCGAGCAGTACTTC. It codes for CASSPGTVEQYF.

This rearrangement joins TRBV18 to TRBJ1-2; 8 bases are shared with TRBD1. In germline, CDR1 is KGHSH, CDR2 LQKENI. Losses at the gene ends were 3 bases for V and 5 bases for J; bases not matched to a gene: 8. This CDR3 comprises 15 residues. The CDR3 DNA sequence: TGTGCCAGCTCACCCGGGACAGGCCTATCTTATGGCTACACCTTC. This codes for CASSPGTGLSYGYTF.

The sample holds a few counts of this clone. The V and J genes are TRBV30 and TRBJ1-1; unclear D gene. V was shortened by 4 bases and J by 3 bases, with 6 bases between the two germline ends. Germline lookup yields CDR1 GTSNPN and CDR2 SVGIG (reference sequence). This CDR3 contains 11 residues. CDR3 nucleotides: TGTGCCTGGATGTCATACACTGAAGCTTTCTTT. Its translation: CAWMSYTEAFF.

The chain recombines TRBV6-5 with TRBJ1-4; possible D gene TRBD1, 5 bases. Per germline, CDR1 MNHEY and CDR2 SVGAGI. Trimming stripped 2 bases from V and 7 bases from J, with 11 bases between. The CDR3 has 14 residues. The DNA for the CDR3 is TGTGCCAGCAGTTACCGGGGGAGAGGTGAAAAACTGTTTTTT. This translates into CASSYRGRGEKLFF.

This clone was recorded a few times. The V and J genes are TRBV2 and TRBJ1-6; no clear D gene. There are 14 residues in the CDR3. Germline V gives CDR1 SNHLY, CDR2 FYNNEI. V lost 2 bases to trimming and J lost 11 bases, with 13 bases between them. CDR3 bases: TGTGCCAGCAGTGAAACCGGTACTGGGGCACCCCTCCACTTT. Amino acid sequence: CASSETGTGAPLHF.

This clone has a handful of counts. This chain connects TRBV7-2 to TRBJ2-7; 7 nucleotides line up with TRBD2. Germline V lookup: CDR1 SGHTA, CDR2 FQGNSA. Trimming removed 2 bases from V and 1 base from J; junction bases left unmatched: 5. This CDR3 is 15 amino acids long. This CDR3 is CASSLKAGRSYEQYF. DNA of the CDR3: TGTGCCAGCAGCTTAAAAGCGGGGCGATCCTACGAGCAGTACTTC.

The chain carries TRBV3-1 (or the pseudogene TRBV3-2) and TRBJ2-7, with D unresolved. CDR3 length equals 14 residues. V shed 2 bases and J shed 3 bases, with 11 bases lying between them. Germline CDR1 LGHDT, CDR2 YNNKEL (reference sequence). DNA for the CDR3: TGTGCCAGCAGCCAATACGGTAGCCACTACGAGCAGTACTTC. Translation gives CASSQYGSHYEQYF.

This chain's CDR3 is CASTDRLAGGGELFF. DNA of the CDR3: TGTGCCAGCACCGACCGACTAGCGGGAGGCGGGGAGCTGTTTTTT. The V and J genes are TRBV7-2 and TRBJ2-2, with 13 bases identical to TRBD2. Germline CDR1 and CDR2: SGHTA and FQGNSA. The CDR3 is made up of 15 amino acids. The V and J ends lost 7 bases and 7 bases, in that order; junction bases with no gene match: 6.

This clone was seen only once. The chain carries TRBV12-3 or TRBV12-4 and TRBJ2-5; maybe TRBD2 (5 bases). The CDR3 contains 12 residues. Trimming cost V 5 bases and J 5 bases, with 9 bases left between them. The DNA for the CDR3 is TGTGCCAGCAGTGAACAGCGGGAGACCCAGTACTTC. Translating it yields CASSEQRETQYF.

The chain uses TRBV9 and TRBJ2-3, with D tentatively TRBD2 (6 bases). CDR1 is SGDLS, CDR2 YYNGEE, per germline. V lost 4 bases and J lost 2, with 17 bases in between. The CDR3 is 16 amino acids. As DNA, the CDR3 is TGTGCCAGCAGCTTCGACATCGGGACTCTCACAGATACGCAGTATTTT. This codes for CASSFDIGTLTDTQYF.